Shown below are 28 T cell receptor beta chains from a single sample sequenced in a study of response to subunit inactivated influenza vaccine. TCRdb called the RT-PCR reads again in MiXCR, with one record for every CDR3 protein. The data show 430,000 or so distinct CDR3 sequences, over 9.5% seen once. Here the sequenced sample was PBMCs from blood, taken 45 days after vaccination. All receptors derive from a man in his fifties who received an inactivated influenza vaccine.

This chain uses TRBV6-2 or TRBV6-3 with TRBJ2-1; 7 bases line up with TRBD1. Germline V gene data show CDR1 as MNHEY and CDR2 as SVGEGT. V lost 7 bases, J lost 0 bases, and 6 bases stayed unmatched. The CDR3 runs 15 residues. CDR3 in DNA: TGTGCCAGCAACCCGACAGGGAGCTCCTACAATGAGCAGTTCTTC. Translated: CASNPTGSSYNEQFF.

This clonotype showed up just a few times. The chain recombines TRBV20-1 with TRBJ2-3; 8 bases match TRBD2. CDR3 length equals 15 residues. With 2 bases clipped from V and 9 bases from J, the junction kept 13 bases outside the gene matches. Germline CDR1 DFQATT, CDR2 SNEGSKA (reference sequence). CDR3 sequence: CSARPSGGVAETQYF. The CDR3 DNA follows: TGCAGTGCTAGACCCAGCGGGGGAGTTGCGGAAACGCAGTATTTT.

The chain employs TRBV6-2 or TRBV6-3 and TRBJ1-2; D gene ambiguous. Germline-derived CDR1 and CDR2 are MNHEY and SVGEGT. With 8 bases removed from V and 1 base from J, the gap between germline ends came to 29 bases. This CDR3 is built from 19 residues. The CDR3 spells CASDGAAPAEGNYNYGYTF. CDR3 nucleotide sequence: TGTGCCAGCGACGGAGCAGCCCCGGCCGAGGGTAACTATAACTATGGCTACACCTTC.

The sample holds many counts of this clonotype. The chain joins TRBV12-3 or TRBV12-4 to TRBJ2-7; 9 bases line up with TRBD1. J lost 1 base, V lost 7 bases, and 5 bases had no gene match. This CDR3 region has 14 residues. The CDR3 DNA reads as TGTGCCAGCAAAGACAGGGGGAGGTCCTACGAGCAGTACTTC. It encodes CASKDRGRSYEQYF.

This clonotype occurred many times. V usage is TRBV7-6 and J usage is TRBJ2-1; TRBD2 agrees at 9 bases. Germline lookup yields CDR1 SGHVS and CDR2 FNYEAQ. The CDR3 loop spans 18 amino acids. V was pared by 6 bases and J by 5 bases, with 17 bases of the junction left unmatched. This CDR3 reads CASSRTSALTTPHNEQFF. The DNA for the CDR3 is TGTGCCAGCAGTCGGACTAGCGCCCTCACCACGCCTCACAATGAGCAGTTCTTC. Combining the CDR3 with reference TRBV7-6 and TRBJ2-1 gives the whole variable domain GAGVSQSPRYKVTKRGQDVALRCDPISGHVSLYWYRQALGQGPEFLTYFNYEAQQDKSGLPNDRFSAERPEGSISTLTIQRTEQRDSAMYRCASSRTSALTTPHNEQFFGPGTRLTVL.

This clonotype occurred many times. The chain employs TRBV6-2 or TRBV6-3 and TRBJ2-7; D unresolved. The V gene lost 10 bases and the J gene lost 2 bases, with 15 bases spanning the gap. CDR1 is MNHEY and CDR2 is SVGEGT in the germline V gene. This CDR3 comprises 13 residues. The CDR3 spells CATRAAHPYEQYF. DNA of the CDR3: TGTGCCACCCGGGCGGCCCATCCCTACGAGCAGTACTTC.

The chain is built from TRBV9 and TRBJ2-3; 8 bases agree with TRBD2. The CDR3 loop spans 15 amino acids. With V trimmed by 1 base and J by 1 base, 2 bases remained unmatched. Germline CDR1 and CDR2: SGDLS and YYNGEE. CDR3 sequence: CASSVTSGRTDTQYF. The CDR3 DNA is TGTGCCAGCAGCGTAACTAGCGGACGCACAGATACGCAGTATTTT.

The J gene is TRBJ2-3, the V gene TRBV5-1; 7 bases fit TRBD1. Trimming cost V 3 bases and J 4 bases; bases outside gene matches: 5. Germline V gene lookup returns CDR1 SGHRS and CDR2 YFSETQ. The CDR3 is 14 residues long. CDR3 coding DNA: TGCGCCAGCAGCTCGAGACAGGGCGCAGATACGCAGTATTTT. It specifies CASSSRQGADTQYF.

This clonotype has just a few counts. Germline and junction disagree at one end, which may indicate a read error. The V gene is TRBV7-9, the J gene TRBJ2-1, with D possibly matching TRBD2 (7 bases). CDR1 SEHNR and CDR2 FQNEAQ come from the germline V gene (reference sequence). The CDR3 contains 12 residues. CDR3 amino acids: CASSLGVGGLTF. CDR3 nucleotide sequence: TGTGCCAGCAGCTTAGGAGTCGGGGGGCTTACCTTC.

The chain combines TRBV12-5 with TRBJ2-5; D uncertain. CDR1 and CDR2 (germline): LGHNT, FRNRAP. The CDR3 loop spans 13 amino acids. V lost 5 bases and J 2 bases, leaving 9 bases between the germline ends. CDR3 residues: CASGQGRQETQYF. In DNA, the CDR3 is TGTGCTAGTGGTCAAGGAAGGCAAGAGACCCAGTACTTC.

This chain uses TRBV5-6 with TRBJ2-3, with D unresolved. In germline, CDR1 is SGHDT, CDR2 YYEEEE. With 0 bases removed from V and 5 bases from J, the gap between germline ends came to 7 bases. The CDR3 length is 13 residues. Written as DNA, the CDR3 is TGTGCCAGCAGCTTGGAAATAGAAGATACGCAGTATTTT. Protein product: CASSLEIEDTQYF.

This rearrangement joins TRBV5-6 to TRBJ2-1; D gene unclear. Trimming stripped 4 bases from V and 0 bases from J, with 11 bases between. Germline loops: CDR1 SGHDT, CDR2 YYEEEE. This CDR3 has 15 amino acids. The chain's CDR3 is CASSPVRSSYNEQFF. The CDR3 nucleotides read TGTGCCAGCAGCCCGGTGAGAAGCTCCTACAATGAGCAGTTCTTC.

The sample holds a few counts of this clonotype. J is TRBJ1-1 and V is TRBV20-1; possibly TRBD1 for D (5 bases). V lost 0 bases and J 4 bases, leaving 12 bases between the germline ends. The germline V gene has CDR1 DFQATT and CDR2 SNEGSKA (reference sequence). CDR3 length equals 14 residues. In nucleotides, the CDR3 is TGCAGTGCTAGAGATGGGGGATTGAGCACTGAAGCTTTCTTT. It is translated as CSARDGGLSTEAFF.

This clonotype was counted many times. The rearrangement joins TRBV20-1 to TRBJ2-1; 10 bases are shared with TRBD2. Germline V gene sequence: CDR1 DFQATT, CDR2 SNEGSKA (reference sequence). The CDR3 contains 14 residues. V was pared by 6 bases and J by 3 bases, with 5 bases of the junction left unmatched. DNA of the CDR3: TGCAGTGCACCTGGGACTAGCGACTACAATGAGCAGTTCTTC. It specifies CSAPGTSDYNEQFF.

As DNA, the CDR3 is TGCAGTGCTCAGGCCGGGACTAGCGGGGGTTACGAGCAGTACTTC. Translating gives CSAQAGTSGGYEQYF. This chain links TRBV20-1 with TRBJ2-7; 14 nucleotides line up with TRBD2. This CDR3 comprises 15 residues. V gave up 5 bases and J gave up 4 bases; unmatched junction bases: 7. Germline CDR1 reads DFQATT; CDR2 reads SNEGSKA (reference sequence).

This clonotype was counted ten times or more. The chain carries TRBV20-1 and TRBJ1-1, with 7 bases lining up with TRBD1. The CDR3 consists of 16 residues. V lost 6 bases to trimming and J lost 0 bases; unmatched junction nucleotides: 13. CDR1 is DFQATT, CDR2 SNEGSKA, per germline (reference sequence). CDR3 residues: CSAKPRTGLMNTEAFF. The CDR3 bases are TGCAGTGCGAAACCAAGGACAGGACTCATGAACACTGAAGCTTTCTTT.

There are many counts of this clonotype. The chain is built from TRBV9 and TRBJ2-3; 8 bases agree with TRBD2. CDR1 is SGDLS and CDR2 is YYNGEE in the germline V gene. The CDR3 runs 17 residues. The ends lost 0 bases at V and 2 bases at J; junction bases unmatched: 8. CDR3 residues: CASSVGPAGAFTDTQYF. CDR3 nucleotides: TGTGCCAGCAGCGTAGGTCCAGCGGGAGCGTTCACAGATACGCAGTATTTT.

This clonotype was seen many times. CDR3 coding DNA: TGTGCCAGCACCCACAATGAGCAGTTCTTC. Its translation: CASTHNEQFF. The V and J genes are TRBV6-2 or TRBV6-3 and TRBJ2-1; the D is unclear. Trimming took 7 bases from V and 5 from J, leaving 3 bases between them. In germline, CDR1 is MNHEY, CDR2 SVGEGT. The CDR3 has 10 amino acids.

Comment on this clonotype: A read error may explain this, as a much larger clone is one base away. As DNA, the CDR3 is TGTACCACCAGTGACTTTGGGACAGCCAGCCAGTACTTC. Protein: CTTSDFGTASQYF. The V call is TRBV24-1, the J call TRBJ2-7; 7 bases are shared with TRBD1. The germline V gene has CDR1 KGHDR and CDR2 SFDVKD. The CDR3 is 13 amino acids.

This clonotype has only a few counts. The gene calls are TRBV13 and TRBJ2-2; D possibly corresponds to TRBD1 (7 bases). Germline CDR1 PRHDT, CDR2 FYEKMQ (reference sequence). The CDR3 is 15 amino acids. The CDR3 bases are TGTGCGGCAGCCCAGGGGGGAACGAACACCGGGGAGCTGTTTTTT. Translated, it gives CAAAQGGTNTGELFF.

The J gene is TRBJ2-3, the V gene TRBV20-1; D not certain. The CDR3 runs 13 residues. The V gene's germline CDR1 is DFQATT and CDR2 SNEGSKA (reference sequence). Trimming removed 5 bases from V and 2 bases from J, with 11 bases in between. For the CDR3, the DNA is TGCAGTGCTCGGTCCCTCCCCACAGATACGCAGTATTTT. This encodes CSARSLPTDTQYF.

This clonotype was found many times. This chain joins TRBV5-6 and TRBJ2-5, with D perhaps matching TRBD2 (5 bases). Germline CDR1 and CDR2: SGHDT and YYEEEE. The germline V and J ends were trimmed by 0 bases and 2 bases, with 8 bases remaining between them. The CDR3 contains 14 residues. As DNA, the CDR3 is TGTGCCAGCAGCTTGGGCGGGTTTCAAGAGACCCAGTACTTC. It specifies CASSLGGFQETQYF.

The CDR3 spells CSHRPYRVYNEQFF. CDR3 sequence (DNA): TGCAGCCATAGACCTTACAGGGTATACAATGAGCAGTTCTTC. V gene TRBV29-1 combines with J gene TRBJ2-1; D possibly corresponds to TRBD1 (6 bases). This CDR3 is built from 14 residues. Germline loops: CDR1 SQVTM, CDR2 ANQGSEA. V shed 8 bases and J shed 4 bases, with 18 bases lying between them.

CDR3 protein: CASSFLVSQETQYF. CDR3 DNA: TGTGCCAGCAGCTTCCTTGTGTCCCAAGAGACCCAGTACTTC. The chain combines TRBV5-6 with TRBJ2-5; no reliable D call. This CDR3 is 14 amino acids long. Germline lookup yields CDR1 SGHDT and CDR2 YYEEEE. Trimming removed 2 bases from V and 1 base from J, with 9 bases in between. Variable domain in full (rest from reference TRBV5-6 and TRBJ2-5): DAGVTQSPTHLIKTRGQQVTLRCSPKSGHDTVSWYQQALGQGPQFIFQYYEEEERQRGNFPDRFSGHQFPNYSSELNVNALLLGDSALYLCASSFLVSQETQYFGPGTRLLVL.

J is TRBJ2-7 and V is TRBV2, with no clear D. Trimming took 8 bases from V and 2 from J, leaving 13 bases between them. The germline V gene has CDR1 SNHLY and CDR2 FYNNEI. This CDR3 is 13 amino acids long. In DNA, the CDR3 is TGTGCCAGCGGCGAGGTTTTCACCTACGAGCAGTACTTC. Translating it yields CASGEVFTYEQYF.

Ten or more counts support this clonotype. J is TRBJ2-7 and V is TRBV7-9; 8 nucleotides agree with TRBD1. This CDR3 has 15 amino acids. J lost 2 bases, V lost 4 bases, and 7 bases had no gene match. In germline, CDR1 is SEHNR, CDR2 FQNEAQ (reference sequence). The CDR3 region has the DNA TGTGCCAGCAGCTCGGGGACAGGACCTACCTACGAGCAGTACTTC. This encodes CASSSGTGPTYEQYF.

The chain has TRBV18 and TRBJ2-7; D tentatively fits TRBD1 or TRBD2 (5 bases each). Trimming shortened V by 5 bases and J by 2 bases, and 10 bases separated the two germline ends. CDR1 and CDR2 from the germline V gene are KGHSH and LQKENI. This CDR3 has 13 residues. The CDR3 loop reads CASSGLRAYEQYF. The CDR3 DNA sequence: TGTGCCAGCTCAGGACTCAGGGCCTACGAGCAGTACTTC.

The CDR3 here is CASSQDLLLAGRYYEQYF. Here the CDR3 DNA reads TGTGCCAGCAGCCAAGATCTCCTCTTAGCGGGACGGTACTACGAGCAGTACTTC. This chain uses TRBV3-1 with TRBJ2-7, with 8 bases matching TRBD2. Germline-derived CDR1 and CDR2 are LGHDT and YNNKEL (reference sequence). CDR3 length: 18 residues. J gave up 3 bases and V 0 bases, and 13 bases lay outside the gene matches.